This T cell receptor (beta chain) was profiled in a study of T-cell reconstitution after alpha-beta-depleted transplantation in children. Study-wide results and caveats: Several hundred expanded graft clones reportedly gave rise to the alpha-beta T cells present about two months after transplant.

To note about this clonotype: The antigen is undetermined.

Preparation of the TCRbeta library was carried out with unique molecular identifiers. TCRdb re-called the PCR reads through MiXCR, storing one row per CDR3 protein. The table shows about a million distinct CDR3 sequences, with roughly 29% occurring only once. Germline V gene data show CDR1 as SQVTM and CDR2 as ANQGSEA. This CDR3 is built from 13 residues. Germline trimming cut 5 bases from V and 7 bases from J; bases unmatched to any gene: 7. The genes are TRBV29-1 and TRBJ1-4, with 7 bases identical to TRBD1. The sample was PBMCs, mostly from graft donor cells, taken 360 days after TCRalphabeta/CD19-depleted stem cell transplant. The sequence derives from a boy in the first two years of life who had a stem cell transplant for SCID, so the T cells may come from the graft donor. As DNA, the CDR3 is TGCAGCGTTATAGACAGGGAGGGTGAAAAACTGTTTTTT. The encoded protein is CSVIDREGEKLFF. Drawing the rest from reference TRBV29-1 and TRBJ1-4, the complete variable domain is SAVISQKPSRDICQRGTSLTIQCQVDSQVTMMFWYRQQPGQSLTLIATANQGSEATYESGFVIDKFPISRPNLTFSTLTVSNMSPEDSSIYLCSVIDREGEKLFFGSGTQLSVL.